This T cell receptor (beta chain) was documented in a study of beta chain features in type 1 diabetes. Study information: There was similarity between patients and healthy donors in age, gender and cell yields.

Points from the study as a whole: Fewer insertions but more deletions were seen at VDJ junctions in type 1 diabetes patients. Naive, central memory and regulatory TCRB repertoires appeared more similar among patients than healthy donors.

The study reverse transcribed the entire isolated RNA, so it sequenced expressed TCRB transcripts. This table comes from immunoSEQ multiplex PCR, and its TCRdb copy is limited to in-frame clones, with some not included. The sample carries about 620,000 clones, 15% to 19% recorded once. A word on this clone: Its antigen is currently unknown.

CDR3 length equals 14 residues. Looked up from germline, CDR1 is MNHNS and CDR2 is SASEGT. Trimming pared 5 bases from V and 7 bases from J, leaving 15 bases between. The authors sorted CD4+ naive, central memory, regulatory and stem cell-like memory cells via CD45RO/CCR7/CD25/CD127/CD95/CD27. The J gene is TRBJ2-1, the V gene TRBV6-1, with D tentatively TRBD2 (5 bases). This clonotype was sampled from a man aged 18 to 30 in good health. Sequencing was done on a sample of naive CD4+ T cells from blood. This CDR3 is CASSPGNLGNEQFF. The CDR3 coding sequence is TGTGCCAGCAGTCCCGGGAACCTAGGAAATGAGCAGTTCTTC.